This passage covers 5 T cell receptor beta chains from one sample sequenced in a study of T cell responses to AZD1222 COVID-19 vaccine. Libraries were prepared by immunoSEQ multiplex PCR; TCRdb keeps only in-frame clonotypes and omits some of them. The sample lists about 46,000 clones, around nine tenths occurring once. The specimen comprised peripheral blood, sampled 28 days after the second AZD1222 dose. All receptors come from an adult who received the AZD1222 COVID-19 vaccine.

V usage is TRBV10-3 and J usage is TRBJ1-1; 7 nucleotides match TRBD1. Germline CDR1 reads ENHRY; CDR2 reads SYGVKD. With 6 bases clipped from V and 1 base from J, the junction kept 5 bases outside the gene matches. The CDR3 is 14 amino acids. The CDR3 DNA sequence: TGTGCCATCAGGCGGACAGGTGAGAACACTGAAGCTTTCTTT. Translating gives CAIRRTGENTEAFF.

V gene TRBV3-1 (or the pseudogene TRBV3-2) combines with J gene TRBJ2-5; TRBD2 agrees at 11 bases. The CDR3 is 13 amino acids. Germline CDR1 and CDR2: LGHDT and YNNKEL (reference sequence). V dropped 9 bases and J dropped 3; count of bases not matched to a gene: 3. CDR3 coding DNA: TGTGCCAGACTAGCGGGAGCTGAAGAGACCCAGTACTTC. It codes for CARLAGAEETQYF.

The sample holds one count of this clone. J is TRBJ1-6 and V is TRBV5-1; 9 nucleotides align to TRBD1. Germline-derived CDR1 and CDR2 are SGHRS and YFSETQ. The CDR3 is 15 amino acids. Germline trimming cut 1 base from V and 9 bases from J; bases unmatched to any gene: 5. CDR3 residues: CASSLQGTGPSPLHF. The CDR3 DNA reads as TGCGCCAGCAGCTTGCAAGGGACAGGGCCTTCACCCCTCCACTTT.

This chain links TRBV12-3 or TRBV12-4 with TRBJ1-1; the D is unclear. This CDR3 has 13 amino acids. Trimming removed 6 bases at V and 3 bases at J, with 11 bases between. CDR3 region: CASRATGYTEAFF. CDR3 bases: TGTGCCAGCAGGGCTACGGGGTACACTGAAGCTTTCTTT.

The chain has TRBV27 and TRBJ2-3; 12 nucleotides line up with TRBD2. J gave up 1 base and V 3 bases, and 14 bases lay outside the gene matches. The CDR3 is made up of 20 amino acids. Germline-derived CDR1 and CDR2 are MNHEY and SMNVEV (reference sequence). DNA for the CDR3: TGTGCCAGCAGTTTGAATGTAAGACTAGCGGGAGTTTCCCGCACAGATACGCAGTATTTT. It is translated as CASSLNVRLAGVSRTDTQYF.